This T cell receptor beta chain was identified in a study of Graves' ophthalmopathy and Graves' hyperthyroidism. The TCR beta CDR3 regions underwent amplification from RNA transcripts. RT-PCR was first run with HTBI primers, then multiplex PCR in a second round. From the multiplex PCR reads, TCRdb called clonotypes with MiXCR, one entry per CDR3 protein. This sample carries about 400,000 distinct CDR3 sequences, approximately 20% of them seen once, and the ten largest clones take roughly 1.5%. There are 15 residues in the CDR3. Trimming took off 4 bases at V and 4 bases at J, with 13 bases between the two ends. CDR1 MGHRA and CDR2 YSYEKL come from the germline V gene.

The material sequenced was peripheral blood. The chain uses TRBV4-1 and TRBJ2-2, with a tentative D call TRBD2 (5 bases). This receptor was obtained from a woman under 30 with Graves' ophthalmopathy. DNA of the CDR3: TGCGCCAGCAGCCTGGAGGTAGCGTTCACCGGGGAGCTGTTTTTT. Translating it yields CASSLEVAFTGELFF.